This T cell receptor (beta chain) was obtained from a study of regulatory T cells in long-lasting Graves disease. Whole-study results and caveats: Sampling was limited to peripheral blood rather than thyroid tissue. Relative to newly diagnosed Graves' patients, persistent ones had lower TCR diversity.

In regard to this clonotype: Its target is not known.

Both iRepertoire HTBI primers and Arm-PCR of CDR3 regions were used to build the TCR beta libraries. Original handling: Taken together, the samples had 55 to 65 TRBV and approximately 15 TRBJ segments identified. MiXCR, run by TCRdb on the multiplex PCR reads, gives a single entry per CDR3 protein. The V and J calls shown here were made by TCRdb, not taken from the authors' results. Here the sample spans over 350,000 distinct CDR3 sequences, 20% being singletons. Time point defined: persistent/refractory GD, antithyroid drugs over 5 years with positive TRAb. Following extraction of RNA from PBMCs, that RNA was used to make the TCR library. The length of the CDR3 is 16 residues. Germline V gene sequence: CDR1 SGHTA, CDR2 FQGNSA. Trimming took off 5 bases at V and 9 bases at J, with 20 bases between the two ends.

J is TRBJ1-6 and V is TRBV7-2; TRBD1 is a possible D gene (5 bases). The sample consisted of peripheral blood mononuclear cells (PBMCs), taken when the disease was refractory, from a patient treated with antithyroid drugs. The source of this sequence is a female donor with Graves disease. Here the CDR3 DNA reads TGTGCCAGCAGCGAAACCGGGACCATGCCCCGTTCACCCCTCCACTTT. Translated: CASSETGTMPRSPLHF.